What follows are 3 T cell receptor beta chains derived from one specimen sequenced in a study of beta chain features in type 1 diabetes. Overall study findings and caveats: Moderately but significantly shorter TCRB CDR3s were found in Type 1 diabetes patients in all four CD4+ subsets.

No antigens are known for them. The study reverse transcribed the entire isolated RNA, so it sequenced expressed TCRB transcripts. Measured with immunoSEQ multiplex PCR; TCRdb has only the in-frame clones, and not every one. The sample consists of about 700,000 clones, about an eighth of them appearing once. The specimen sequenced was naive CD4+ T cells from blood. These receptors originate from a young man with type 1 diabetes.

This chain links TRBV10-3 with TRBJ2-5, with TRBD2 matching 12 bases. V shed 2 bases and J 5 bases; nucleotides not matched to a gene: 12. Germline-derived CDR1 and CDR2 are ENHRY and SYGVKD. The CDR3 totals 18 residues. The DNA of the CDR3 is TGTGCCATCAGTGAGCCGACTAGCGGGGGCCCGGACGGGGAGACCCAGTACTTC. It yields the protein CAISEPTSGGPDGETQYF.

The chain combines TRBV19 with TRBJ2-7, with D maybe TRBD2 (6 bases). Germline values: CDR1 LNHDA, CDR2 SQIVND (reference sequence). The CDR3 sequence is 14 residues long. V shed 5 bases and J shed 0 bases, with 11 bases lying between them. The CDR3 coding sequence is TGTGCCAGTAGTCGGGGACTGAACTCCTACGAGCAGTACTTC. It is translated as CASSRGLNSYEQYF.

The chain combines TRBV7-2 with TRBJ2-1, with D maybe TRBD2 (5 bases). Per the germline V gene, CDR1 is SGHTA and CDR2 is FQGNSA. The CDR3 is made up of 18 amino acids. The V end lost 4 bases, the J end lost 0 bases, and 19 bases lay between the germline ends. The CDR3 region has the DNA TGTGCCAGCAGCTCAAACCCCTCGGGGAAAAGCTCCTACAATGAGCAGTTCTTC. Residues: CASSSNPSGKSSYNEQFF.